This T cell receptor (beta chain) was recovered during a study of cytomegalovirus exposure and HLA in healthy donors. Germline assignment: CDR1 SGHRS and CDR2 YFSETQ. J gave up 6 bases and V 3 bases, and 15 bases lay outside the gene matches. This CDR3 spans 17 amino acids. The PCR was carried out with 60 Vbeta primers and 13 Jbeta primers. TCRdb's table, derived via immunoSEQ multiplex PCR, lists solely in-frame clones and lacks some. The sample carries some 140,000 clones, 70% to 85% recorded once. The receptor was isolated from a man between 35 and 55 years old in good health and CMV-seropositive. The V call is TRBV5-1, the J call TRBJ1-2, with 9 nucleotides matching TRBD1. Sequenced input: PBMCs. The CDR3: CASSYSGQGSGVDGYTF. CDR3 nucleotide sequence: TGCGCCAGCAGCTACTCGGGACAGGGAAGTGGGGTTGATGGCTACACCTTC.